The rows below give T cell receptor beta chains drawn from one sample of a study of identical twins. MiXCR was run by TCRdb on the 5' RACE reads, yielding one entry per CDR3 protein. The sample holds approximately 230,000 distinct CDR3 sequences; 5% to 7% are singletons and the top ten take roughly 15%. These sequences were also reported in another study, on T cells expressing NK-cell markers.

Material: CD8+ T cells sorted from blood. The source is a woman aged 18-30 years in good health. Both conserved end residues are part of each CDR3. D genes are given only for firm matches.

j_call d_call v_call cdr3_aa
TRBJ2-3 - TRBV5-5 CASSLDSGVDTQYF
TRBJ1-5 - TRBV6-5 CASSYSLNQPQHF
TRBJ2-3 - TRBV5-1 CASSLSLMGTDTQYF
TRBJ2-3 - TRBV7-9 CASSSSTGEDTQYF
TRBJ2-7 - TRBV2 CASIAHYEQYF
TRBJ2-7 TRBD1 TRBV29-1 CSVFPGTGAHEQYF
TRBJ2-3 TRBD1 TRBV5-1 CASSLKPGEYRGTNTDTQYF
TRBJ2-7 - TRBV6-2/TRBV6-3 CATGGEDISEQYF
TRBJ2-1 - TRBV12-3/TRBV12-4 CARKGTFAGNPRNEQFF
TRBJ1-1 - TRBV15 CATSGLGGKGPTFF
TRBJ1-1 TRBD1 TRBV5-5 CASSNRDREAFF
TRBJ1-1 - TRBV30 CAWSVGGVGEAFF
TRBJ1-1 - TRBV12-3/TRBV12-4 CASKGETVDKAFF
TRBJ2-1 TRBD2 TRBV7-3 CASSLLAGDYNEQFF
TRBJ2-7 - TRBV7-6 CASSLGQALEQYF
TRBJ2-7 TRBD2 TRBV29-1 CSVEISGNSYEQYF
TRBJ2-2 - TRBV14 CASSQDLEINTGELFF
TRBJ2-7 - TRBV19 CASSLLVGTSYEQYF
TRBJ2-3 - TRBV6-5 CASSYLGLTDTQYF
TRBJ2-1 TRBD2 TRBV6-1 CASSEAGGGNEQFF
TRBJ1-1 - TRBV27 CASSWSMNTEAFF
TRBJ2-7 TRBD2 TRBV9 CASSQREYEQYF
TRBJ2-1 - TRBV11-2 CASSEEWAEDNEQFF
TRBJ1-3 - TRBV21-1 CASSKVPQDSGNTIYF
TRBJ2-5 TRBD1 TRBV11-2 CASSAGTGLETQYF
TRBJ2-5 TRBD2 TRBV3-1 CASSLAGGGQETQYF
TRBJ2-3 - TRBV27 CASSQKLPTDTQYF
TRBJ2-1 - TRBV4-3 CASSQADGTAEQFF
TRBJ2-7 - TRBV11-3 CASSLQLVPYEQYF
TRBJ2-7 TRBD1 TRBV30 CAWSLVGQGSYEQYF
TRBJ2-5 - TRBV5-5 CASSKGIPRETQYF
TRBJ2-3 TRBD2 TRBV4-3 CASSPGLAGADTQYF
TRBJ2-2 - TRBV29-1 CSVGGNTGELFF
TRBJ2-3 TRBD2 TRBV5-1 CASSSRLAGTDTQYF
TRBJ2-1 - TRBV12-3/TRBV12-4 CASSLAKGGGNEQFF
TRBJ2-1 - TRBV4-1 CASSPSNREQFF
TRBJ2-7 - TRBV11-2 CASSLQGAPSYEQYF
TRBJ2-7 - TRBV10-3 CATRRGDEQYF
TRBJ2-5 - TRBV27 CASSLAWPRETQYF
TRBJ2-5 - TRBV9 CASSVEGGSLQETQYF
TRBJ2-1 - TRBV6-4 CASSFLADSSYNEQFF
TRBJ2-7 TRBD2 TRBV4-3 CASSVTLAGGYEQYF
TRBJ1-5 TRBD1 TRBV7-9 CASSSDRGPYQPQHF
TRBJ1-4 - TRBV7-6 CASSPMGGKLFF
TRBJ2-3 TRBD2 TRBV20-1 CSALAGGTFTDTQYF
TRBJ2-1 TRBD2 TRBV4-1 CASSRSGLAGGNEQFF
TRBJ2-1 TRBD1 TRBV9 CASSVGQGSYNEQFF
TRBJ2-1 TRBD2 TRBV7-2 CASSYGGAGDEQFF
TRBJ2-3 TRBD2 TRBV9 CASSVDPSGWVDTQYF